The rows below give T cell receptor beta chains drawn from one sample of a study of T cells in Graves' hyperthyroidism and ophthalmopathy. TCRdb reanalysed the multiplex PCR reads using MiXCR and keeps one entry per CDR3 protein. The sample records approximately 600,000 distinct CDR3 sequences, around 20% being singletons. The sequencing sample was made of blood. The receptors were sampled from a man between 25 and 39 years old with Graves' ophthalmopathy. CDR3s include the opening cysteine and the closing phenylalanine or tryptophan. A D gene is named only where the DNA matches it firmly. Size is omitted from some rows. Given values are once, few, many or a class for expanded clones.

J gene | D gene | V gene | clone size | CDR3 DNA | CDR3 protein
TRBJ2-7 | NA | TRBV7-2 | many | TGTGCCAGCAGCTTAATGGAGGGGGGCAGGTACGAGCAGTACTTC | CASSLMEGGRYEQYF
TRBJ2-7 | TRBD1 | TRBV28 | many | TGTGCCAGCAGTTTTTCACGGACAGGGAAAAACGAGCAGTACTTC | CASSFSRTGKNEQYF
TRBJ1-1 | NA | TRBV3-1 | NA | TGTGCCAGCAGCCAAGATCCATGGGGTGAGTTAGCTTTCTTT | CASSQDPWGELAFF
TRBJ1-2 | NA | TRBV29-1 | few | TGCAGCGTTGATTTGGGCGGCTATGGCTACACCTTC | CSVDLGGYGYTF
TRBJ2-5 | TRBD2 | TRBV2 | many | TGTGCCAGCAGGAGGCTAGCGGGAGGAGGAGAGACCCAGTACTTC | CASRRLAGGGETQYF
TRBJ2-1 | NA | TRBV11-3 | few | TGTGCCAGCAGCTACGTGGCCTACAATGAGCAGTTCTTC | CASSYVAYNEQFF
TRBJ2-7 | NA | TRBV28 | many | TGTGCCAGCACTCAAAGGGGATACGAGCAGTACTTC | CASTQRGYEQYF
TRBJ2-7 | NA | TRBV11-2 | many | TGTGCCAGCAGCTTAGTGAGGACTCGAAATCCCCACGAGCAGTACTTC | CASSLVRTRNPHEQYF
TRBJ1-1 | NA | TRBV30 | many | TGTGCCTGGAGTCGGGGGGACCCTGAAGCTTTCTTT | CAWSRGDPEAFF
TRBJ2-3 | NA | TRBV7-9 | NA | TGTGCCAGCAGCGCCCCGACTAGGGATACGCAGTATTTT | CASSAPTRDTQYF
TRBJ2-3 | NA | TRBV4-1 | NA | TGCGCCAGCAGCCAAGTTACGGGGGGCGGCACAGATACGCAGTATTTT | CASSQVTGGGTDTQYF
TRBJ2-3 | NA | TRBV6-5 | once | TGTGCCAGCAGTCACAGACAGCCCACAGATACGCAGTATTTT | CASSHRQPTDTQYF
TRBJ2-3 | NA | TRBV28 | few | TGTGCCAGCACTCTACGGGGACGGAGCACAGATACGCAGTATTTT | CASTLRGRSTDTQYF
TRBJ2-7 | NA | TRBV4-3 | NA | TGCGCCAGCAGCCAAGGAGCGGCCTCCTACGAGCAGTACTTC | CASSQGAASYEQYF
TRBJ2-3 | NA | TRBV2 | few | TGTGCCAGCAAGGTACCGGATACGCAGTATTTT | CASKVPDTQYF
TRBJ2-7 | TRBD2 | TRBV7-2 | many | TGTGCCAGCAGCCAATTCCAGCGGGAGGGCCTAGTCGAGCAGTACTTC | CASSQFQREGLVEQYF
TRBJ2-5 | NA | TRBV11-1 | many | TGTGCCAGCAGCTTATCCCTGCCAGAAGAGACCCAGTACTTC | CASSLSLPEETQYF
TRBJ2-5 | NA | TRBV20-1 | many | TGCAGTGCTAGGGTCTTGGGTAGGGAGACCCAGTACTTC | CSARVLGRETQYF
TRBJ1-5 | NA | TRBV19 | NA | TGTGCCAGTAGTAAAAGGACGGACAATCAGCCCCAGCATTTT | CASSKRTDNQPQHF
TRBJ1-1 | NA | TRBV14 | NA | TGTGCCAGCAGCCAAGGATACAGTTGGGCAGGGAACACTGAAGCTTTCTTT | CASSQGYSWAGNTEAFF
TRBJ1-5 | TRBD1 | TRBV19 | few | TGTGCCACCAACAGGGGCTATAGCAATCAGCCCCAGCATTTT | CATNRGYSNQPQHF
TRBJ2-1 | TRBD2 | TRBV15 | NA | TGTGCCACCAGCCAAGAGGGTTTAGCGGGAGGGCCCCACAATGAGCAGTTCTTC | CATSQEGLAGGPHNEQFF
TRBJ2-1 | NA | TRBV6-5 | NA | TGTGCCAGCAGTTACTCTGGAACCCCAGTGGGCTCCTACAATGAGCAGTTCTTC | CASSYSGTPVGSYNEQFF
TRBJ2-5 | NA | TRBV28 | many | TGTGCCAGCAGTTGGAGTTCAGGAGGGCGGGAGACCCAGTACTTC | CASSWSSGGRETQYF
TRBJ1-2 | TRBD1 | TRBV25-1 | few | TGTGCCAGCAGTACGACTACTACCGGGACAGGGCCTTATGGCTACACCTTC | CASSTTTTGTGPYGYTF
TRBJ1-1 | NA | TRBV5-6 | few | TGTGCCAGCAGCCTGAGACTAGTGGGCACTGAAGCTTTCTTT | CASSLRLVGTEAFF
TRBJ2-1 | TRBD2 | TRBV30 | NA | TGTGCCGGGGGGGGGGGTTACAATGAGCAGTTCTTC | CAGGGGYNEQFF